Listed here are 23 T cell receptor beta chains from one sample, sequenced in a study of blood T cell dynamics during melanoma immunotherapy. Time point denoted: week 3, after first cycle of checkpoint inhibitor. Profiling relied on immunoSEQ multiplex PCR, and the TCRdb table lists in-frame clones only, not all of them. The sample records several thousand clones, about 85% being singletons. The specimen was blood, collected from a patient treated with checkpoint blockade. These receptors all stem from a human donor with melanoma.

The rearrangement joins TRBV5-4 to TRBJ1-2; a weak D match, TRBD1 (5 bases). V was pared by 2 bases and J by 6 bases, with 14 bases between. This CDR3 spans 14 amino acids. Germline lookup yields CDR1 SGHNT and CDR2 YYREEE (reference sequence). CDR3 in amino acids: CASSLWGSWDGYTF. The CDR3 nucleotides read TGTGCCAGCAGCTTATGGGGGAGTTGGGATGGCTACACCTTC.

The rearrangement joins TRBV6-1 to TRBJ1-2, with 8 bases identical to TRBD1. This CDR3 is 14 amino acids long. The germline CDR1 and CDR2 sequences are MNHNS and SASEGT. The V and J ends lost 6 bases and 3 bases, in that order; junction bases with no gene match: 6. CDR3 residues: CASRRQGADYGYTF. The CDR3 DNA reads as TGTGCCAGCAGGCGGCAGGGGGCGGACTATGGCTACACCTTC.

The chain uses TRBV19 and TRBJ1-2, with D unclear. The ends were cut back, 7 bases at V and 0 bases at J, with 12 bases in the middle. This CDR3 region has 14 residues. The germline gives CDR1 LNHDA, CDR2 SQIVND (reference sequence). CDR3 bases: TGTGCCAGTACCCCCTCGGGGACTAACTATGGCTACACCTTC. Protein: CASTPSGTNYGYTF. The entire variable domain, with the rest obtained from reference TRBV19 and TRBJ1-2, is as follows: DGGITQSPKYLFRKEGQNVTLSCEQNLNHDAMYWYRQDPGQGLRLIYYSQIVNDFQKGDIAEGYSVSREKKESFPLTVTSAQKNPTAFYLCASTPSGTNYGYTFGSGTRLTVV.

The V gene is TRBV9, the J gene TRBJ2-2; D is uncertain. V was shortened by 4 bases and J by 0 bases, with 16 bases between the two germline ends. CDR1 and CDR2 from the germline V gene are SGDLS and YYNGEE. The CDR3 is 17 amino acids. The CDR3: CASSPVKRATNTGELFF. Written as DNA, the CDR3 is TGTGCCAGCAGCCCCGTTAAAAGGGCAACGAACACCGGGGAGCTGTTTTTT.

CDR3 protein: CASSGGGSGANVLTF. CDR3 bases: TGTGCCAGCAGTGGGGGGGGCTCTGGGGCCAACGTCCTGACTTTC. The chain carries TRBV6-1 and TRBJ2-6; 7 bases match TRBD2. V lost 4 bases and J lost 0; bases outside the gene matches: 0. Germline V gene data show CDR1 as MNHNS and CDR2 as SASEGT. The CDR3 length is 15 residues.

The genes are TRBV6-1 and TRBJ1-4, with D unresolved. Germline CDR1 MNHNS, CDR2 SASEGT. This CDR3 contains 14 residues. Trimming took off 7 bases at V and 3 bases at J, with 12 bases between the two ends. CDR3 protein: CASKLGGSNEKLFF. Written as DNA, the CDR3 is TGTGCCAGCAAATTAGGAGGGTCTAATGAAAAACTGTTTTTT.

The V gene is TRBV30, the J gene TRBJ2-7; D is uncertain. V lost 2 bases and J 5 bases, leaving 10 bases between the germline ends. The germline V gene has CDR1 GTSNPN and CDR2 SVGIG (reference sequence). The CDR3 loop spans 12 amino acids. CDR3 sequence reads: CAWSFHRHEQYF. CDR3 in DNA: TGTGCCTGGAGTTTTCATCGCCACGAGCAGTACTTC.

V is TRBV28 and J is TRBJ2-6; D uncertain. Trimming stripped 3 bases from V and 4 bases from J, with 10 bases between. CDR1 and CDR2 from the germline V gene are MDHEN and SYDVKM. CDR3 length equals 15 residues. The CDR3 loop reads CASSFRQTGANVLTF. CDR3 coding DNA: TGTGCCAGCAGTTTTAGGCAGACGGGGGCCAACGTCCTGACTTTC. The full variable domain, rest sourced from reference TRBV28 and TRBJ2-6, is DVKVTQSSRYLVKRTGEKVFLECVQDMDHENMFWYRQDPGLGLRLIYFSYDVKMKEKGDIPEGYSVSREKKERFSLILESASTNQTSMYLCASSFRQTGANVLTFGAGSRLTVL.

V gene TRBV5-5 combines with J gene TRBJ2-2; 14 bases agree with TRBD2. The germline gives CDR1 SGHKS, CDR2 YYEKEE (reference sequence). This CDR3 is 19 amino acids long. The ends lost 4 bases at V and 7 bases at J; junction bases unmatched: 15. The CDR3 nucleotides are TGTGCCAGCAGCCCCCGAACCCCCGGGACTAGCGGGAGCGGCGGGGAGCTGTTTTTT. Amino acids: CASSPRTPGTSGSGGELFF.

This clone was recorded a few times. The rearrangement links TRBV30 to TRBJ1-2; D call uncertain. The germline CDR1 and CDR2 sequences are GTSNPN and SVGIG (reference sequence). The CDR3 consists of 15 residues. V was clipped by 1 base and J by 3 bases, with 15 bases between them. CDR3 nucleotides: TGTGCCTGGAGTGCCCCAGGAGGGTTTGACTATGGCTACACCTTC. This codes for CAWSAPGGFDYGYTF.

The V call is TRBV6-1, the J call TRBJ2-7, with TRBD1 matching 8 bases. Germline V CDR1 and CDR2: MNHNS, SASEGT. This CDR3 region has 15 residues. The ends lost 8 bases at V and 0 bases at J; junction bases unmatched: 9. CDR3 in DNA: TGTGCCAGCTCCTTCTACACAGGGGGCTCCTACGAGCAGTACTTC. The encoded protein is CASSFYTGGSYEQYF.

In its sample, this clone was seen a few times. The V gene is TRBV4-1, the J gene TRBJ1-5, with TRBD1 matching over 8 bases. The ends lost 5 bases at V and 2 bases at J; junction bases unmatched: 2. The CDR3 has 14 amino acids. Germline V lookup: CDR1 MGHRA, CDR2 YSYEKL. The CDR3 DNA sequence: TGCGCCAGCAGCTCGGGACAGGGCAATCAGCCCCAGCATTTT. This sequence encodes CASSSGQGNQPQHF.

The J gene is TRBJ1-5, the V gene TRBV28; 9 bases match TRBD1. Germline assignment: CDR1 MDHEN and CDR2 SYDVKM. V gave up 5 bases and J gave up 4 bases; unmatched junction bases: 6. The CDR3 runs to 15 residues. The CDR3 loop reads CASSRGGTGNQPQHF. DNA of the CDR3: TGTGCCAGCAGTCGAGGGGGGACAGGGAATCAGCCCCAGCATTTT.

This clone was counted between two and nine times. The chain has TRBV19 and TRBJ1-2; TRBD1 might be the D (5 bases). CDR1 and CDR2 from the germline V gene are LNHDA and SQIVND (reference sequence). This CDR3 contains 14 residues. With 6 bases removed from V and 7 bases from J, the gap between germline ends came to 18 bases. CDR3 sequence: CASSPEFRTTGYTF. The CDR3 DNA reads TGTGCCAGTAGCCCGGAATTCAGGACAACTGGCTACACCTTC.

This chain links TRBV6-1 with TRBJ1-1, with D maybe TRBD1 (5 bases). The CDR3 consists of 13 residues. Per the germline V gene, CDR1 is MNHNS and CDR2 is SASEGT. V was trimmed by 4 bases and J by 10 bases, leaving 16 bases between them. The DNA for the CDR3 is TGTGCCAGCAGTGGAGGACGGGGTACAGGAGCTTTCTTT. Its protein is CASSGGRGTGAFF.

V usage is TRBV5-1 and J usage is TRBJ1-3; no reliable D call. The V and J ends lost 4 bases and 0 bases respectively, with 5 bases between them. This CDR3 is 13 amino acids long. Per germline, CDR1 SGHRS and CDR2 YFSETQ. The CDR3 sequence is CASSGDSGNTIYF. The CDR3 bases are TGCGCCAGCAGCGGCGACTCTGGAAACACCATATATTTT.

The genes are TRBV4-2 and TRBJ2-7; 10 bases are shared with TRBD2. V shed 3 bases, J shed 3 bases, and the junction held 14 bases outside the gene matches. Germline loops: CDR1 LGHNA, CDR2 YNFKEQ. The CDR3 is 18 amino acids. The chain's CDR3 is CASSQGLRTSGVFYEQYV. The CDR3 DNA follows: TGTGCCAGCAGCCAGGGTCTGCGGACTAGCGGAGTCTTCTACGAGCAGTACGTC.

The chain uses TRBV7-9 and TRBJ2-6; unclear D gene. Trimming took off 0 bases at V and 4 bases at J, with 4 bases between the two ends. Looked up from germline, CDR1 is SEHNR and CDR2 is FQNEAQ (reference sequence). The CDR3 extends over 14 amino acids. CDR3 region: CASSLAAGANVLTF. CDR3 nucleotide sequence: TGTGCCAGCAGCTTAGCGGCGGGGGCCAACGTCCTGACTTTC.

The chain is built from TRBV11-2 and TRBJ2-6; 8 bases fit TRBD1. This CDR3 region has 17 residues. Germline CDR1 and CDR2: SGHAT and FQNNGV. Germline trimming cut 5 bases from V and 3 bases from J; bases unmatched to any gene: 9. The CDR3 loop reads CASSAPGQAYGANVLTF. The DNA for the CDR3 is TGTGCCAGCAGCGCACCGGGACAGGCATATGGGGCCAACGTCCTGACTTTC.

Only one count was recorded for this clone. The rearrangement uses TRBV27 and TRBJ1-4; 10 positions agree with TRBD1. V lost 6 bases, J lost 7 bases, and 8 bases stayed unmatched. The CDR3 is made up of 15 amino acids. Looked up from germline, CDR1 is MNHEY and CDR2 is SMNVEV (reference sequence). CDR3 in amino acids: CASRRSGQGSEKLFF. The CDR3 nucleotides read TGTGCCAGCAGACGTTCGGGACAGGGGAGTGAAAAACTGTTTTTT.

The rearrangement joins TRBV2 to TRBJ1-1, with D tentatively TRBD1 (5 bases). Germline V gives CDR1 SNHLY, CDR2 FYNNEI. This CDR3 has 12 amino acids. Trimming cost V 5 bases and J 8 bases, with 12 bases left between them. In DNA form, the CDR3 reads TGTGCCAGCAGTCAGGGCTCGGCGGAAGCTTTCTTT. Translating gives CASSQGSAEAFF.

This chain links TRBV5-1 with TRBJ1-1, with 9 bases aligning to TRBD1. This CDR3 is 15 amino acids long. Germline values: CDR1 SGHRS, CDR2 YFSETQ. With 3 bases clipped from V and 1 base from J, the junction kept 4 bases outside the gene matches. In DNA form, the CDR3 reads TGCGCCAGCAGCTCGCACAGGGGGCGGAACACTGAAGCTTTCTTT. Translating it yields CASSSHRGRNTEAFF. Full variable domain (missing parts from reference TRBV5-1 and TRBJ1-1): KAGVTQTPRYLIKTRGQQVTLSCSPISGHRSVSWYQQTPGQGLQFLFEYFSETQRNKGNFPGRFSGRQFSNSRSEMNVSTLELGDSALYLCASSSHRGRNTEAFFGQGTRLTVV.

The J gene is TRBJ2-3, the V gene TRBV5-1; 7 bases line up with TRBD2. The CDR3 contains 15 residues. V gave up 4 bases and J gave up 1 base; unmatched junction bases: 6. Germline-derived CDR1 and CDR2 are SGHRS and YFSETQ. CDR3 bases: TGCGCCAGCAGCGCACGGGACTATCGCACAGATACGCAGTATTTT. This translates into CASSARDYRTDTQYF. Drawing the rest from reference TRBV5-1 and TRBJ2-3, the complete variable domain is KAGVTQTPRYLIKTRGQQVTLSCSPISGHRSVSWYQQTPGQGLQFLFEYFSETQRNKGNFPGRFSGRQFSNSRSEMNVSTLELGDSALYLCASSARDYRTDTQYFGPGTRLTVL.